This entry lists 27 T cell receptor beta chains sequenced from one sample in a study of cytomegalovirus exposure and HLA in healthy donors. Sequencing was performed with immunoSEQ multiplex PCR; in TCRdb, only in-frame clones are kept and a portion is missing. The profile shows over 150,000 clones, 85% to 90% of them singletons. The sample taken for sequencing was PBMCs. These receptors all come from a woman between 25 and 40 years old in good health and CMV-seronegative.

Only one count was recorded for this clone. This sequence joins TRBV27 and TRBJ1-2, with TRBD1 matching over 10 bases. V was clipped by 2 bases and J by 4 bases; unmatched bases: 4. Germline V CDR1 and CDR2: MNHEY, SMNVEV (reference sequence). The CDR3 is 15 residues long. CDR3 region: CASSLRTGGTYGYTF. The CDR3 DNA sequence: TGTGCCAGCAGTTTAAGGACAGGGGGGACCTATGGCTACACCTTC.

The chain is built from TRBV7-2 and TRBJ2-7; 10 bases are a match to TRBD2. V lost 1 base, J lost 2 bases, and 2 bases stayed unmatched. CDR1 and CDR2 (germline): SGHTA, FQGNSA. CDR3 length: 15 amino acids. The CDR3 loop is CASSLGTSGTYEQYF. In DNA, the CDR3 is TGTGCCAGCAGCTTAGGGACTAGCGGTACCTACGAGCAGTACTTC.

The gene calls are TRBV11-2 and TRBJ2-1; 9 nucleotides agree with TRBD2. The CDR3 runs to 17 residues. With V trimmed by 6 bases and J by 2 bases, 11 bases remained unmatched. The germline CDR1 and CDR2 sequences are SGHAT and FQNNGV. The CDR3 loop is CASRPGTSSGAYNEQFF. The CDR3 DNA sequence: TGTGCCAGCAGGCCCGGGACTAGCTCGGGCGCCTACAATGAGCAGTTCTTC.

In its sample, this clone was seen once. The chain is built from TRBV4-3 and TRBJ2-3; no firm D call. V lost 0 bases, J lost 5 bases, and 12 bases lay in between. This CDR3 comprises 15 residues. Germline CDR1 reads LGHNA; CDR2 reads YSLEER. The CDR3, as DNA: TGCGCCAGCAGCCAAGATGGGTTTCGTGGAGATACGCAGTATTTT. Encoded protein: CASSQDGFRGDTQYF.

The CDR3 here is CATSRDLFEGYGYTF. The DNA for the CDR3 is TGTGCCACCAGCAGAGATCTGTTTGAGGGCTATGGCTACACCTTC. This rearrangement joins TRBV15 to TRBJ1-2; D not resolved. The ends were cut back, 0 bases at V and 4 bases at J, with 12 bases in the middle. The CDR3 consists of 15 residues. The germline V gene encodes CDR1 LNHNV and CDR2 YYDKDF (reference sequence).

The gene calls are TRBV4-3 and TRBJ2-1; D remains ambiguous. This CDR3 has 16 amino acids. The germline gives CDR1 LGHNA, CDR2 YSLEER. V dropped 0 bases and J dropped 0 bases, with 9 bases sitting between them. The CDR3 region has the DNA TGCGCCAGCAGCCAAGATACAGACGGCTCCTACAATGAGCAGTTCTTC. Its protein product is CASSQDTDGSYNEQFF.

The gene calls are TRBV21-1 and TRBJ2-7; the D call of TRBD2 is as the table states it, not checked on the DNA. TRBV21-1 corresponds to a pseudogene. This CDR3 spans 15 amino acids. CDR3 nucleotide sequence: TGTGCCAGCAGCGGCCGACTCGAGGAGGACTACGAGCAGTACTTC. Encoded protein: CASSGRLEEDYEQYF.

The chain links TRBV19 to TRBJ1-2; a weak D match, TRBD1 (6 bases). Germline V gene sequence: CDR1 LNHDA, CDR2 SQIVND (reference sequence). V gave up 10 bases and J gave up 1 base, with 16 bases separating them. CDR3 size: 14 residues. CDR3 sequence reads: CATRGGQGNYGYTF. Here the CDR3 DNA reads TGTGCCACTCGGGGGGGGCAGGGTAACTATGGCTACACCTTC.

This chain connects TRBV28 to TRBJ2-7; possibly TRBD2 for D (5 bases). CDR3 length equals 14 residues. Germline assignment: CDR1 MDHEN and CDR2 SYDVKM. V was shortened by 1 base and J by 2 bases, with 9 bases between the two germline ends. Here the CDR3 DNA reads TGTGCCAGCAGTTTATCGGGATTCCCCTACGAGCAGTACTTC. Protein product: CASSLSGFPYEQYF.

The rearrangement uses TRBV28 and TRBJ2-3; TRBD2 might be the D (6 bases). V gave up 6 bases and J gave up 2 bases, with 12 bases separating them. CDR1 MDHEN and CDR2 SYDVKM come from the germline V gene. The length of the CDR3 is 14 residues. In DNA, the CDR3 is TGTGCCAGCAGCCCTGGGACTGTCACAGATACGCAGTATTTT. It encodes CASSPGTVTDTQYF.

This clone was observed a handful of times. This same CDR3 is encoded by further DNA sequences in the sample. This chain connects TRBV7-9 to TRBJ2-4; TRBD2 might be the D (5 bases). Germline CDR1 SEHNR, CDR2 FQNEAQ (reference sequence). The length of the CDR3 is 15 residues. Deletions cut 5 bases from V and 0 bases from J, with 11 bases between. In nucleotides, the CDR3 is TGTGCCAGCAGCCCCCCGGGGTTAGCCAAAAACATTCAGTACTTC. Translation gives CASSPPGLAKNIQYF.

The chain has TRBV10-2 and TRBJ2-1, with D hard to call. V was pared by 6 bases and J by 2 bases, with 8 bases between. The CDR3 loop spans 13 amino acids. The germline V gene encodes CDR1 WSHSY and CDR2 SAAADI. CDR3 coding DNA: TGCGCCAGCAGGGCGGATACCTACAATGAGCAGTTCTTC. Residues: CASRADTYNEQFF.

The chain links TRBV28 to TRBJ2-5; a weak D match, TRBD2 (6 bases). V lost 2 bases, J lost 5 bases, and 18 bases lay in between. The germline V gene encodes CDR1 MDHEN and CDR2 SYDVKM. The CDR3 contains 16 residues. The CDR3, as DNA: TGTGCCAGCAGTTTAGATCGGGGGTATTACATCGAGACCCAGTACTTC. Protein: CASSLDRGYYIETQYF.

The rearrangement uses TRBV5-6 and TRBJ2-1; D gene ambiguous. This CDR3 region has 15 residues. CDR1 is SGHDT and CDR2 is YYEEEE in the germline V gene. V was clipped by 2 bases and J by 5 bases, with 14 bases between them. The DNA for the CDR3 is TGTGCCAGCAGCTTTAGAGGATCTGCGAACAATGAGCAGTTCTTC. Amino acid sequence: CASSFRGSANNEQFF.

The chain is built from TRBV9 and TRBJ2-7; D is uncertain. This CDR3 is built from 15 residues. Per germline, CDR1 SGDLS and CDR2 YYNGEE. Trimming stripped 0 bases from V and 3 bases from J, with 13 bases between. CDR3 residues: CASSVAAGLSYEQYF. The CDR3 nucleotides read TGTGCCAGCAGCGTAGCCGCAGGCTTAAGCTACGAGCAGTACTTC.

The rearrangement joins TRBV5-6 to TRBJ1-1; 9 bases map to TRBD1. The germline V gene has CDR1 SGHDT and CDR2 YYEEEE. The V gene end was trimmed by 1 base and the J gene end by 4 bases; junction bases not matched to a gene: 5. There are 15 residues in the CDR3. In DNA form, the CDR3 reads TGTGCCAGCAGCTTGAACAGGGGGCAGGGCACTGAAGCTTTCTTT. Translating gives CASSLNRGQGTEAFF.

This clone was found a few times. The chain links TRBV7-9 to TRBJ2-7, with no clear D. Trimming stripped 3 bases from V and 3 bases from J, with 6 bases between. CDR1 is SEHNR and CDR2 is FQNEAQ in the germline V gene (reference sequence). The CDR3 runs to 12 residues. The CDR3 protein is CASSLNYYEQYF. The CDR3 coding sequence is TGTGCCAGCAGCTTGAACTACTACGAGCAGTACTTC.

The V gene is TRBV27, the J gene TRBJ1-1; D unresolved. This CDR3 comprises 14 residues. The germline V gene has CDR1 MNHEY and CDR2 SMNVEV (reference sequence). V shed 1 base and J shed 0 bases, with 6 bases lying between them. For the CDR3, the DNA is TGTGCCAGCAGTTTATACAGTGTGAACACTGAAGCTTTCTTT. Translated: CASSLYSVNTEAFF.

V and J are TRBV19 and TRBJ1-5, with a possible D match to TRBD1 (5 bases). Germline V gene sequence: CDR1 LNHDA, CDR2 SQIVND (reference sequence). The CDR3 length is 15 residues. The V end lost 5 bases, the J end lost 0 bases, and 11 bases lay between the germline ends. The CDR3 DNA reads TGTGCCAGTAGTGGCCAGGGTTATAGCAATCAGCCCCAGCATTTT. It specifies CASSGQGYSNQPQHF.

This clone was seen a single time. The V call is TRBV5-1, the J call TRBJ1-2; a possible D gene is TRBD1 (5 bases). Trimming shortened V by 2 bases and J by 6 bases, and 11 bases separated the two germline ends. The CDR3 is made up of 13 amino acids. Germline V gene sequence: CDR1 SGHRS, CDR2 YFSETQ. The CDR3 here is CASSFSRADGYTF. For the CDR3, the DNA is TGCGCCAGCAGCTTTTCCAGGGCCGATGGCTACACCTTC.

The rearrangement links TRBV6-5 to TRBJ1-5, with D maybe TRBD1 (6 bases). Germline loops: CDR1 MNHEY, CDR2 SVGAGI. This CDR3 spans 13 amino acids. Trimming stripped 5 bases from V and 5 bases from J, with 10 bases between. The CDR3 loop is CASSLGQYQPQHF. CDR3 DNA: TGTGCCAGCAGTCTAGGACAGTATCAGCCCCAGCATTTT.

The chain recombines TRBV7-2 with TRBJ2-7, with 8 bases fitting TRBD1. V gave up 5 bases and J gave up 4 bases; unmatched junction bases: 7. CDR1 is SGHTA and CDR2 is FQGNSA in the germline V gene. The CDR3 consists of 14 residues. The CDR3 DNA sequence: TGTGCCAGCAGCGCCGGGGACAGGCAATACGAGCAGTACTTC. It specifies CASSAGDRQYEQYF.

J is TRBJ1-4 and V is TRBV28; 8 bases are a match to TRBD1. V shed 3 bases, J shed 9 bases, and the junction held 18 bases outside the gene matches. Germline CDR1 and CDR2: MDHEN and SYDVKM. This CDR3 is built from 18 residues. CDR3 residues: CASSLRGGTTGVLQKLFF. In DNA, the CDR3 is TGTGCCAGCAGTTTGCGTGGGGGGACGACAGGGGTCTTGCAAAAACTGTTTTTT.

CDR3: CASSYGGGYQAYEQYF. CDR3 in DNA: TGTGCCAGCAGTTATGGTGGGGGGTATCAGGCCTACGAGCAGTACTTC. The chain combines TRBV6-5 with TRBJ2-7; weak D call: TRBD2 (6 bases). The CDR3 spans 16 residues. The V gene lost 3 bases and the J gene lost 2 bases, with 17 bases spanning the gap. In germline, CDR1 is MNHEY, CDR2 SVGAGI.

J is TRBJ1-4 and V is TRBV11-2; 8 positions agree with TRBD1. Germline V gene data show CDR1 as SGHAT and CDR2 as FQNNGV. V shed 1 base and J 5 bases; nucleotides not matched to a gene: 9. CDR3 size: 17 residues. DNA of the CDR3: TGTGCCAGCAGCTTAGTGAGGACAGGGAGTCTGAATGAAAAACTGTTTTTT. Residues: CASSLVRTGSLNEKLFF.

The chain links TRBV29-1 to TRBJ2-7, with D perhaps being TRBD1 or TRBD2 (5 bases each). In germline, CDR1 is SQVTM, CDR2 ANQGSEA. Between the trimmed V and J ends, which lost 4 bases and 2 bases, there was a span of 9 bases. The CDR3 extends over 12 amino acids. For the CDR3, the DNA is TGCAGCGTTGTTACGGGACCCTACGAGCAGTACTTC. Amino acid sequence: CSVVTGPYEQYF.

This clone was seen a few times. J is TRBJ1-1 and V is TRBV4-2, with D unresolved. The CDR3 runs 13 residues. Trimming left V 6 bases short and J 1 base short, with 9 bases between. The germline CDR1 and CDR2 sequences are LGHNA and YNFKEQ. The CDR3 is CASRERENTEAFF. CDR3 nucleotides: TGTGCCAGCAGAGAGCGGGAGAACACTGAAGCTTTCTTT.